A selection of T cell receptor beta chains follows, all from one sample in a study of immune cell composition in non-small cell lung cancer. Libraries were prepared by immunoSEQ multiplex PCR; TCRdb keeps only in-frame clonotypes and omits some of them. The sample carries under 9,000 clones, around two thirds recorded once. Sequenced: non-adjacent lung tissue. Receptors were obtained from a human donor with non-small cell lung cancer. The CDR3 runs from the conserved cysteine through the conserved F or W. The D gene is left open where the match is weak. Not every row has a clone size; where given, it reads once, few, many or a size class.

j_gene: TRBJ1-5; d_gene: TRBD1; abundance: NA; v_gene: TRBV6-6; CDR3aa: CASILQGSVNQPQHF; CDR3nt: TGTGCCAGCATTTTACAGGGGTCGGTTAATCAGCCCCAGCATTTT
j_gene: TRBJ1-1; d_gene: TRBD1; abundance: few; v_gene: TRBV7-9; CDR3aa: CASSGAGGSGTEAFF; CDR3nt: TGTGCCAGCAGCGGAGCAGGGGGATCGGGCACTGAAGCTTTCTTT
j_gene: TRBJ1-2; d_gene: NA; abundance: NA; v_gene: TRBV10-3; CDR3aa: CAISESGYYGYTF; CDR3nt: TGTGCCATCAGTGAATCCGGGTACTATGGCTACACCTTC
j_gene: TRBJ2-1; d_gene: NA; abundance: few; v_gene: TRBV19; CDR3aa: CASNGGGLGEQFF; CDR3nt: TGTGCCAGTAACGGCGGGGGCTTGGGTGAGCAGTTCTTC
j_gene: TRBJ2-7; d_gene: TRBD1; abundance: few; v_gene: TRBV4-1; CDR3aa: CASGEPGQGVNGQYF; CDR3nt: TGCGCCAGCGGGGAGCCGGGACAGGGGGTTAACGGGCAGTACTTC
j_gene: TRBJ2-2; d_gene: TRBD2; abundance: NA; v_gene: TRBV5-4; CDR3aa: CASTGGANTGELFF; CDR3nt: TGTGCCAGCACCGGGGGGGCAAACACCGGGGAGCTGTTTTTT
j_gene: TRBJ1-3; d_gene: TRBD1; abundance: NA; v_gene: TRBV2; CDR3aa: CASRRTQGVNTIYF; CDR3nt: TGTGCCAGCAGGCGGACCCAGGGGGTAAACACCATATATTTT
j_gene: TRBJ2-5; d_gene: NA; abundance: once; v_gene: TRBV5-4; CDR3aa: CASSLSTWYQETQYF; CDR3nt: TGTGCCAGCAGCTTGTCCACTTGGTACCAAGAGACCCAGTACTTC
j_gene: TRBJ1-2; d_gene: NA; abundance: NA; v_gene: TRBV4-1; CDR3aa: CASSQGSGGRLYGYTF; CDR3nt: TGCGCCAGCAGCCAAGGAAGCGGCGGACGGCTGTATGGCTACACCTTC
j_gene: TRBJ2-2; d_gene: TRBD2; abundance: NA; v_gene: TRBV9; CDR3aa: CASSPSRGGAYGELFF; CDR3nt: TGTGCCAGCAGCCCGTCTCGCGGGGGGGCCTACGGGGAGCTGTTTTTT
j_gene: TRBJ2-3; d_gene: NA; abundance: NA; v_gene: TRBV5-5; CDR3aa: CASSLARPPTDTQYF; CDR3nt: TGTGCCAGCAGCTTGGCCAGGCCCCCCACAGATACGCAGTATTTT
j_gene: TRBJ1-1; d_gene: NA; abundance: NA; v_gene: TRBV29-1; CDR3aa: CSFTTVAPREAFF; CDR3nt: TGCAGCTTTACGACAGTGGCCCCCAGGGAAGCTTTCTTT
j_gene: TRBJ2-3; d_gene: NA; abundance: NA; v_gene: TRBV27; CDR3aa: CASSLGNSPSTDTQYF; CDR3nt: TGTGCCAGCAGTTTAGGTAATAGCCCTAGCACAGATACGCAGTATTTT
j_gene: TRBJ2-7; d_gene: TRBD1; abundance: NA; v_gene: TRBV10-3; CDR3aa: CAISDVGQGYEQYF; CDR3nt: TGTGCCATCAGCGACGTCGGACAGGGGTACGAGCAGTACTTC
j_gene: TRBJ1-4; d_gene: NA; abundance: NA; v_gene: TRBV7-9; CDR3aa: CASSSYYRVREEEKLFF; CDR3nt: TGTGCCAGCAGCTCCTATTACAGGGTCAGAGAAGAGGAAAAACTGTTTTTT
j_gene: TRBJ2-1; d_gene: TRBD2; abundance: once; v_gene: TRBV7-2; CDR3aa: CASSRLAGGVDEQFF; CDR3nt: TGTGCCAGCAGCCGACTAGCGGGGGGCGTGGATGAGCAGTTCTTC
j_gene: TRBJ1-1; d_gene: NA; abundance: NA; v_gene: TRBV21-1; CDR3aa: CASSLMGAPTEAFF; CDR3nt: TGTGCCAGCAGCCTCATGGGGGCGCCCACCGAAGCTTTCTTT
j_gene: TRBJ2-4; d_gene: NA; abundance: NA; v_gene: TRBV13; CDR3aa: CASSSSGPKNIQYF; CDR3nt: TGTGCCAGCAGCTCGTCAGGGCCAAAAAACATTCAGTACTTC
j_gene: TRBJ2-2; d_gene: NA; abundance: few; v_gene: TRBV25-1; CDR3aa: CASSEYQQKNTGELFF; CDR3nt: TGTGCCAGCAGTGAATATCAACAGAAAAACACCGGGGAGCTGTTTTTT
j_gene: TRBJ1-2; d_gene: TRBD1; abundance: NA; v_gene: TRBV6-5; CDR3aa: CAIGQGAYGYTF; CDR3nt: TGTGCCATCGGACAGGGCGCCTATGGCTACACCTTC
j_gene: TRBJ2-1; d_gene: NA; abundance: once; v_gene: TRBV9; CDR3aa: CASSPRDRYNEQFF; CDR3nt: TGTGCCAGCAGCCCGCGGGACAGATACAATGAGCAGTTCTTC
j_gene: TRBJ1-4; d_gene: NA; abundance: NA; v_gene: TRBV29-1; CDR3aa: CSVLNPSYSEKLFF; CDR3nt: TGCAGCGTTCTCAATCCCTCTTACAGCGAAAAACTGTTTTTT
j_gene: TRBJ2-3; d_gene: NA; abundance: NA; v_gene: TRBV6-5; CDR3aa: CASSYVGARGDTQYF; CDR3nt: TGTGCCAGCAGTTACGTGGGGGCCAGGGGAGATACGCAGTATTTT
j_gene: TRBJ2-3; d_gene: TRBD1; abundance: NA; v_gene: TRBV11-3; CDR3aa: CASSLDGQGGTDTQYF; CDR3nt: TGTGCCAGCAGCTTAGACGGACAGGGGGGCACAGATACGCAGTATTTT
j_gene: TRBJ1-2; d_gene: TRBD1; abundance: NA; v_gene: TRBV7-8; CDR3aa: CASSLGTGAYGYTF; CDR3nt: TGTGCCAGCAGCTTAGGAACAGGGGCGTATGGCTACACCTTC
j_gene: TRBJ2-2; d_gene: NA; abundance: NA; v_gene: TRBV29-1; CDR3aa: CSVARKSTGELFF; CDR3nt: TGCAGCGTTGCCAGGAAATCCACCGGGGAGCTGTTTTTT
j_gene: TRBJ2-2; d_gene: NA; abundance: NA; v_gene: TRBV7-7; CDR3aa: CASSSTLGDTGELFF; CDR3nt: TGTGCCAGCAGCTCAACGCTAGGCGACACCGGGGAGCTGTTTTTT
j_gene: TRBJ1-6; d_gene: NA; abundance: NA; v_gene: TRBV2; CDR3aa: CASSGRYNSPLHF; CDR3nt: TGTGCCAGCAGCGGCAGGTATAATTCACCCCTCCACTTT